A single sample is the source of the 18 T cell receptor beta chains below, sequenced in a study of cytomegalovirus exposure and HLA in healthy donors. Sequencing was performed with immunoSEQ multiplex PCR; in TCRdb, only in-frame clones are kept and a portion is missing. The sample lists 82,000 or so clones; more than 85% were seen once. Sequencing was done on a sample of PBMCs. The receptor source for this set is a man between 18 and 29 years old in good health and CMV-seronegative.

The chain couples TRBV10-2 to TRBJ1-4; D uncertain. The CDR3 covers 12 residues. With 7 bases removed from V and 8 bases from J, the gap between germline ends came to 11 bases. CDR1 WSHSY and CDR2 SAAADI come from the germline V gene. In nucleotides, the CDR3 is TGCGCCAGCATTGGAGAAGGCGAAAAACTGTTTTTT. Protein product: CASIGEGEKLFF.

V usage is TRBV7-8 and J usage is TRBJ1-5, with D possibly matching TRBD1 (6 bases). The V gene's germline CDR1 is SGHVS and CDR2 FQNEAQ. The CDR3 totals 14 residues. The ends were cut back, 2 bases at V and 5 bases at J, with 10 bases in the middle. CDR3: CASSLTNRDQPQHF. The CDR3 DNA is TGTGCCAGCAGCTTAACAAACAGGGATCAGCCCCAGCATTTT.

This clone was seen only once. The chain combines TRBV2 with TRBJ2-1; D may be TRBD2 (5 bases). Germline values: CDR1 SNHLY, CDR2 FYNNEI. V dropped 1 base and J dropped 2 bases, with 12 bases sitting between them. The CDR3 is made up of 16 amino acids. CDR3 sequence (DNA): TGTGCCAGCAGTGAAGTTCCGGGGATGGCCTACAATGAGCAGTTCTTC. Protein sequence: CASSEVPGMAYNEQFF. Full variable domain (missing parts from reference TRBV2 and TRBJ2-1): EPEVTQTPSHQVTQMGQEVILRCVPISNHLYFYWYRQILGQKVEFLVSFYNNEISEKSEIFDDQFSVERPDGSNFTLKIRSTKLEDSAMYFCASSEVPGMAYNEQFFGPGTRLTVL.

This chain uses TRBV30 with TRBJ1-3; D is undetermined. Germline-derived CDR1 and CDR2 are GTSNPN and SVGIG (reference sequence). The germline V and J ends were trimmed by 3 bases and 0 bases, with 15 bases remaining between them. This CDR3 contains 16 residues. Here the CDR3 reads CAWRPSMGSSGNTIYF. CDR3 nucleotide sequence: TGTGCCTGGAGACCCTCGATGGGCAGCTCTGGAAACACCATATATTTT.

The chain has TRBV1 and TRBJ2-3; TRBD2, as called in the table, went unchecked against the DNA. TRBV1 is reported as a pseudogene. The CDR3 runs 14 residues. The DNA for the CDR3 is TGCACCAGCAGCCAGGGAGACGGCGGCGATACGCAGTATTTT. Protein: CTSSQGDGGDTQYF.

The chain carries TRBV13 and TRBJ2-3; D perhaps matches TRBD2 (5 bases). The CDR3 runs to 17 residues. V was pared by 1 base and J by 0 bases, with 14 bases between. The germline CDR1 and CDR2 sequences are PRHDT and FYEKMQ (reference sequence). The CDR3 reads CASSLVLDWPSTDTQYF. The CDR3, as DNA: TGTGCCAGCAGCTTAGTTTTGGACTGGCCTAGCACAGATACGCAGTATTTT.

This chain connects TRBV4-1 to TRBJ1-3; TRBD1 is a possible D gene (5 bases). The CDR3 runs to 15 residues. Trimming took off 3 bases at V and 4 bases at J, with 13 bases between the two ends. Germline CDR1 reads MGHRA; CDR2 reads YSYEKL. This chain's CDR3 is CASSQGHRLGNTIYF. Written as DNA, the CDR3 is TGCGCCAGCAGCCAGGGGCACAGACTCGGAAACACCATATATTTT.

The chain uses TRBV11-2 and TRBJ1-1; D is uncertain. Germline lookup yields CDR1 SGHAT and CDR2 FQNNGV. This CDR3 is 14 amino acids long. Trimming stripped 7 bases from V and 3 bases from J, with 15 bases between. CDR3 bases: TGTGCCAGCATCGGGAGAGGGTCGTACACTGAAGCTTTCTTT. Its translation is CASIGRGSYTEAFF.

This chain uses TRBV7-2 with TRBJ2-7; possible D gene TRBD2, 5 bases. The length of the CDR3 is 12 residues. Germline CDR1 reads SGHTA; CDR2 reads FQGNSA. The ends were cut back, 6 bases at V and 5 bases at J, with 11 bases in the middle. CDR3 nucleotide sequence: TGTGCCAGCAGAATGGAGGTGGACGAGCAGTACTTC. This sequence encodes CASRMEVDEQYF.

The rearrangement uses TRBV2 and TRBJ1-2; the match to TRBD1 covers 8 bases. The CDR3 runs 14 residues. Germline V gene sequence: CDR1 SNHLY, CDR2 FYNNEI. V dropped 7 bases and J dropped 4; count of bases not matched to a gene: 8. In nucleotides, the CDR3 is TGTGCCAGCAAGGACAGGGACGTGAGCTATGGCTACACCTTC. It translates to CASKDRDVSYGYTF.

CDR3 DNA: TGTGCCATCAGTGACCTATATGAGGGGGGGCGACGGATTGCTAGCACAGATACGCAGTATTTT. It encodes CAISDLYEGGRRIASTDTQYF. V and J are TRBV10-3 and TRBJ2-3, with TRBD2 as a possible D gene (7 bases). Trimming cost V 3 bases and J 0 bases, with 28 bases left between them. The length of the CDR3 is 21 residues. The germline V gene has CDR1 ENHRY and CDR2 SYGVKD.

This clone turned up a few times. The V call is TRBV19, the J call TRBJ1-3; D gene ambiguous. V dropped 9 bases and J dropped 0 bases, with 15 bases sitting between them. The CDR3 contains 15 residues. The germline V gene encodes CDR1 LNHDA and CDR2 SQIVND (reference sequence). In DNA form, the CDR3 reads TGTGCCAGATCTCCGAGGGCGAGCTCTGGAAACACCATATATTTT. It codes for CARSPRASSGNTIYF.

This clone has just one count. CDR3 amino acids: CASSLGGGDYGYTF. In DNA form, the CDR3 reads TGTGCCAGCAGCTTAGGTGGGGGCGACTATGGCTACACCTTC. The V gene is TRBV7-8, the J gene TRBJ1-2; the D gene is possibly TRBD1 (6 bases). CDR3 length equals 14 residues. Trimming stripped 1 base from V and 3 bases from J, with 9 bases between. CDR1 SGHVS and CDR2 FQNEAQ come from the germline V gene.

V gene TRBV5-1 combines with J gene TRBJ2-5; 10 bases fit TRBD1. The ends lost 5 bases at V and 5 bases at J; junction bases unmatched: 6. Germline lookup yields CDR1 SGHRS and CDR2 YFSETQ. CDR3 length equals 14 residues. CDR3 DNA: TGCGCCAGCAGGCCCGGGACAGGGGAGGAGACCCAGTACTTC. Translation: CASRPGTGEETQYF. Using reference TRBV5-1 and TRBJ2-5 for the parts outside the CDR3, the full variable domain is KAGVTQTPRYLIKTRGQQVTLSCSPISGHRSVSWYQQTPGQGLQFLFEYFSETQRNKGNFPGRFSGRQFSNSRSEMNVSTLELGDSALYLCASRPGTGEETQYFGPGTRLLVL.

The rearrangement joins TRBV9 to TRBJ2-7; TRBD2 matches 7 bases. CDR1 and CDR2 from the germline V gene are SGDLS and YYNGEE. V was pared by 3 bases and J by 0 bases, with 3 bases of the junction left unmatched. This CDR3 contains 14 residues. Here the CDR3 DNA reads TGTGCCAGCAGCGAACTAGCGAACTCCTACGAGCAGTACTTC. Its translation: CASSELANSYEQYF.

The sample holds one count of this clone. The chain employs TRBV5-6 and TRBJ2-6; D gene ambiguous. From germline, CDR1 is SGHDT and CDR2 YYEEEE. V lost 0 bases to trimming and J lost 13 bases, with 8 bases between them. This CDR3 comprises 12 residues. The CDR3 nucleotides read TGTGCCAGCAGCTTGGGGAGAAGGGTCCTGACTTTC. As protein: CASSLGRRVLTF.

The CDR3 spells CASTQDGTGRNTEAFF. CDR3 coding DNA: TGTGCCAGCACCCAGGACGGGACAGGGCGAAACACTGAAGCTTTCTTT. The chain joins TRBV25-1 to TRBJ1-1, with 9 bases that match TRBD1. Germline assignment: CDR1 MGHDK and CDR2 SYGVNS. This CDR3 contains 16 residues. The V gene end was trimmed by 7 bases and the J gene end by 2 bases; junction bases not matched to a gene: 11.

This clone was counted a single time. CDR3 nucleotide sequence: TGTGCCAGCAGCTTAACCCGAGGCAGGGAACAGCCCCAGCATTTT. As protein: CASSLTRGREQPQHF. The rearrangement links TRBV7-2 to TRBJ1-5; D possibly corresponds to TRBD1 (5 bases). V dropped 2 bases and J dropped 7 bases, with 15 bases sitting between them. Germline CDR1 and CDR2: SGHTA and FQGNSA. The CDR3 loop spans 15 amino acids.